The 9 T cell receptor beta chains below were found in one sample sequenced in a study of cytomegalovirus exposure and HLA in healthy donors. The PCR ran on 60 Vbeta and 13 Jbeta primers. Method: immunoSEQ multiplex PCR; TCRdb's copy keeps in-frame clones and lacks some. The sample includes 150,000 to 200,000 clones, 65% to 85% of them seen just once. Specimen: PBMCs. These receptors were obtained from a woman aged 40 to 55 in good health and CMV-seropositive.

In this sample, this clone turned up once. The chain uses TRBV7-2 and TRBJ1-5, with 10 bases identical to TRBD1. The V segment lost 4 bases and the J segment 8 bases; nucleotides outside the gene matches: 8. Germline CDR1 and CDR2: SGHTA and FQGNSA. The CDR3 sequence is 15 residues long. The CDR3 DNA sequence: TGTGCCAGCAGCTCCGGACAGGGGGGTATCGAGCCCCAGCATTTT. Amino acids: CASSSGQGGIEPQHF.

Written as DNA, the CDR3 is TGTGCCAGCAGCCATGTAGCGGGAGGGTCGGCCTACAATGAGCAGTTCTTC. Translation gives CASSHVAGGSAYNEQFF. V usage is TRBV4-2 and J usage is TRBJ2-1; 11 bases are shared with TRBD2. Germline V gene sequence: CDR1 LGHNA, CDR2 YNFKEQ. The CDR3 is made up of 17 amino acids. V was clipped by 3 bases and J by 2 bases; unmatched bases: 6.

In this sample, this clone turned up a few times. This chain links TRBV5-1 with TRBJ2-7; 14 bases fit TRBD2. Trimming removed 3 bases from V and 4 bases from J; junction bases left unmatched: 6. The CDR3 has 16 amino acids. Germline values: CDR1 SGHRS, CDR2 YFSETQ. The CDR3 spells CASSYGTSGRLYEQYF. CDR3 nucleotides: TGCGCCAGCAGCTACGGGACTAGCGGGAGACTGTACGAGCAGTACTTC.

V usage is TRBV30 and J usage is TRBJ2-5, with 7 bases lining up with TRBD1. From germline, CDR1 is GTSNPN and CDR2 SVGIG (reference sequence). Losses at the gene ends were 1 base for V and 4 bases for J; bases not matched to a gene: 9. The CDR3 spans 15 residues. CDR3 amino acids: CAWSATGVYRETQYF. The CDR3 nucleotides read TGTGCCTGGAGTGCAACAGGGGTATACCGAGAGACCCAGTACTTC.

This clone has just a few counts. This chain joins TRBV29-1 and TRBJ1-4, with 7 positions matching TRBD1. Trimming cost V 3 bases and J 7 bases; bases outside gene matches: 5. The CDR3 sequence is 13 residues long. Germline V gene data show CDR1 as SQVTM and CDR2 as ANQGSEA. CDR3 nucleotide sequence: TGCAGCGTTGATAAAGGGGGCGGTGAAAAACTGTTTTTT. This codes for CSVDKGGGEKLFF.

The chain links TRBV10-1 to TRBJ2-2; D may be TRBD1 (6 bases). Germline CDR1 is WNHNN and CDR2 is SYGVQD (reference sequence). V was pared by 3 bases and J by 2 bases, with 13 bases between. The CDR3 spans 16 residues. The CDR3: CASSDSGTTNTGELFF. CDR3 sequence (DNA): TGCGCCAGCAGTGATTCCGGGACAACTAACACCGGGGAGCTGTTTTTT.

This clone was detected once. The genes are TRBV7-2 and TRBJ2-3; no clear D. This CDR3 comprises 15 residues. Trimming removed 0 bases at V and 0 bases at J, with 7 bases between. CDR1 is SGHTA, CDR2 FQGNSA, per germline. As DNA, the CDR3 is TGTGCCAGCAGCTTAGCGCCGGGTAGCACAGATACGCAGTATTTT. Encoded protein: CASSLAPGSTDTQYF.

The rearrangement uses TRBV6-5 and TRBJ2-7; 8 nucleotides align to TRBD2. This CDR3 comprises 15 residues. The V gene end was trimmed by 0 bases and the J gene end by 7 bases; junction bases not matched to a gene: 8. Germline-derived CDR1 and CDR2 are MNHEY and SVGAGI. This CDR3 is CASSYSVAGTGEQYF. CDR3 nucleotide sequence: TGTGCCAGCAGTTACTCAGTAGCGGGAACGGGGGAGCAGTACTTC.

This CDR3 is CASTAGGPYEQYF. The CDR3 DNA reads as TGTGCCAGCACAGCGGGAGGGCCATACGAGCAGTACTTC. The gene calls are TRBV6-6 and TRBJ2-7; 10 bases are a match to TRBD2. V trimming: 7 bases; J trimming: 4 bases; junction bases outside the gene matches: 4. Germline loops: CDR1 MNHNY, CDR2 SVGAGI (reference sequence). This CDR3 is 13 amino acids long.